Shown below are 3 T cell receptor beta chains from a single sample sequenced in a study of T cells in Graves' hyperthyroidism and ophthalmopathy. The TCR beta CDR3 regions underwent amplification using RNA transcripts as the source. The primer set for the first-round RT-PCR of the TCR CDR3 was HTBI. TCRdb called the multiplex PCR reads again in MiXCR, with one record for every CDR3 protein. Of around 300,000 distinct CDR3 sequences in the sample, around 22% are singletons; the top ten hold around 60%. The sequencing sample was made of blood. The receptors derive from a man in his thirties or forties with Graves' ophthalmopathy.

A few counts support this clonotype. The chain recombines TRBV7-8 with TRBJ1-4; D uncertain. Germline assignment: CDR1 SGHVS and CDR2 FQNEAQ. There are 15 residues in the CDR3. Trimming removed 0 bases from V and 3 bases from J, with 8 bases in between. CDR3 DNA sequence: TGTGCCAGCAGCTTAGCTTGGTCCCCTAATGAAAAACTGTTTTTT. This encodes CASSLAWSPNEKLFF. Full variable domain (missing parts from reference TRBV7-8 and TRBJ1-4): GAGVSQSPRYKVAKRGQDVALRCDPISGHVSLFWYQQALGQGPEFLTYFQNEAQLDKSGLPSDRFFAERPEGSVSTLKIQRTQQEDSAVYLCASSLAWSPNEKLFFGSGTQLSVL.

The CDR3 here is CASSPPLKTSSETQYF. The CDR3 bases are TGTGCCAGCAGTCCACCACTAAAGACTAGCTCGGAGACCCAGTACTTC. The chain recombines TRBV28 with TRBJ2-5, with 7 nucleotides matching TRBD2. Germline V lookup: CDR1 MDHEN, CDR2 SYDVKM. The CDR3 spans 16 residues. Trimming cost V 5 bases and J 5 bases; bases outside gene matches: 14.

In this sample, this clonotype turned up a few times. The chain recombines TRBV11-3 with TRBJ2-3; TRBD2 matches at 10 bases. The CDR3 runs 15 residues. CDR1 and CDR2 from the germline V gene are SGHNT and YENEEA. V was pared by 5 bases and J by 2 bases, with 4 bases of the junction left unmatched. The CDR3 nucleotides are TGTGCCAGCAGCCCAGCGGGAGGGCACACAGATACGCAGTATTTT. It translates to CASSPAGGHTDTQYF.